A single sample is the source of the 27 T cell receptor beta chains below, sequenced in a study of memory CD4+ T cells and cytomegalovirus serostatus (dated by TCRdb to the late 2010s). Receptors were amplified or captured by the immunoSEQ multiplex PCR assay. Sourced from immuneACCESS, this table was stored by TCRdb with only in-frame sequences that have V and J called. A share of the clones is absent; for the studies checked, an unresolved V gene accounts for under half, and the remainder has no known explanation. In all, the sample holds about 25,000 clones, and around 75% of those were seen once. The top ten hold 1% of the sample. Single viable CD3+CD4+CD8-CD45RO+ cells were sorted as memory CD4+ T cells on a FACSAria II. The specimen sequenced was memory CD4+ T cells from blood. These receptors all come from an adult in good health and CMV-seronegative.

The chain carries TRBV6-5 and TRBJ2-3, with D possibly matching TRBD2 (7 bases). Per germline, CDR1 MNHEY and CDR2 SVGAGI. There are 16 residues in the CDR3. Trimming shortened V by 0 bases and J by 4 bases, and 14 bases separated the two germline ends. The chain's CDR3 is CASSYSIGGLADTQYF. DNA for the CDR3: TGTGCCAGCAGTTACTCGATCGGGGGGCTCGCAGATACGCAGTATTTT.

The genes are TRBV2 and TRBJ1-2; D is perhaps TRBD1 (5 bases). Per the germline V gene, CDR1 is SNHLY and CDR2 is FYNNEI. V lost 6 bases to trimming and J lost 5 bases, with 10 bases between them. The CDR3 sequence is 12 residues long. The CDR3 loop is CASRKDTYGYTF. DNA for the CDR3: TGTGCCAGCAGGAAGGACACTTATGGCTACACCTTC.

The chain has TRBV9 and TRBJ2-1, with D unresolved. Germline lookup yields CDR1 SGDLS and CDR2 YYNGEE. CDR3 length: 18 amino acids. The V end lost 0 bases, the J end lost 0 bases, and 16 bases lay between the germline ends. The DNA of the CDR3 is TGTGCCAGCAGCGTAGAATCTAACCCACTCAGCTCCTACAATGAGCAGTTCTTC. Its protein is CASSVESNPLSSYNEQFF.

This clone has more than one count but fewer than ten. The gene calls are TRBV6-4 and TRBJ1-2; D remains ambiguous. Trimming left V 0 bases short and J 6 bases short, with 2 bases between. Germline-derived CDR1 and CDR2 are MRHNA and SNTAGT. The CDR3 sequence is 11 residues long. This chain's CDR3 is CASSDSHGYTF. CDR3 nucleotides: TGTGCCAGCAGTGACTCCCATGGCTACACCTTC.

The chain is built from TRBV10-3 and TRBJ2-3; D could derive from TRBD1 or TRBD2 (7 bases each). Germline CDR1 reads ENHRY; CDR2 reads SYGVKD. V was shortened by 5 bases and J by 3 bases, with 18 bases between the two germline ends. The CDR3 is 16 residues long. The CDR3 DNA sequence: TGTGCCATCAGTACGGGGGGTACAGGGGATACAGATACGCAGTATTTT. It translates to CAISTGGTGDTDTQYF.

This sequence joins TRBV23-1 and TRBJ2-7, with 7 bases that match TRBD1. TRBV23-1 is known as an ORF, though its function is uncertain. J was trimmed by 4 bases and V by 8 bases; bases with no gene match: 8. The CDR3 spans 13 residues. The CDR3 loop reads CASPGRGLYEQYF. The CDR3 DNA is TGCGCCAGCCCCGGAAGGGGGCTTTACGAGCAGTACTTC.

The rearrangement uses TRBV7-2 and TRBJ2-7, with 9 bases that match TRBD1. V was clipped by 6 bases and J by 3 bases; unmatched bases: 3. CDR3 size: 13 residues. From germline, CDR1 is SGHTA and CDR2 FQGNSA. Here the CDR3 DNA reads TGTGCCAGCAGAGGGACAGGGTACTACGAGCAGTACTTC. As protein: CASRGTGYYEQYF.

This clone was found a few times. The gene calls are TRBV14 and TRBJ1-5; D not certain. The CDR3 runs to 13 residues. Germline V gene sequence: CDR1 SGHDN, CDR2 FVKESK. V lost 1 base, J lost 6 bases, and 7 bases lay in between. CDR3 nucleotides: TGTGCCAGCAGCCAAGGGTGGGCTCAGCCCCAGCATTTT. Translating gives CASSQGWAQPQHF.

This clone was recorded a few times. This sequence joins TRBV5-6 and TRBJ2-1; 7 positions match TRBD1. Germline V lookup: CDR1 SGHDT, CDR2 YYEEEE. Germline trimming cut 3 bases from V and 0 bases from J; bases unmatched to any gene: 6. The CDR3 is 16 amino acids. The CDR3 sequence is CASSCIYRGSYNEQFF. The DNA of the CDR3 is TGTGCCAGCAGCTGTATCTACAGGGGCTCCTACAATGAGCAGTTCTTC. The complete variable domain, with remaining parts taken from reference TRBV5-6 and TRBJ2-1, reads DAGVTQSPTHLIKTRGQQVTLRCSPKSGHDTVSWYQQALGQGPQFIFQYYEEEERQRGNFPDRFSGHQFPNYSSELNVNALLLGDSALYLCASSCIYRGSYNEQFFGPGTRLTVL.

The V call is TRBV7-2, the J call TRBJ1-1; D call uncertain. The V gene lost 7 bases and the J gene lost 8 bases, with 11 bases spanning the gap. The length of the CDR3 is 11 residues. CDR1 is SGHTA and CDR2 is FQGNSA in the germline V gene. The DNA of the CDR3 is TGTGCCAGCACAGGTATAGGAGAAGCTTTCTTT. Protein sequence: CASTGIGEAFF.

The chain combines TRBV10-3 with TRBJ2-3; possible D gene TRBD1, 6 bases. Germline CDR1 and CDR2: ENHRY and SYGVKD. This CDR3 region has 13 residues. V shed 6 bases and J shed 4 bases, with 11 bases lying between them. CDR3 sequence (DNA): TGTGCCATCAGCTCAGGGGCCCCAGATACGCAGTATTTT. This gives the protein CAISSGAPDTQYF.

This chain connects TRBV9 to TRBJ2-4; D remains ambiguous. CDR3 length equals 15 residues. Trimming left V 0 bases short and J 3 bases short, with 10 bases between. CDR1 is SGDLS and CDR2 is YYNGEE in the germline V gene. The CDR3 loop is CASSVDSWGKNIQYF. The CDR3 nucleotides read TGTGCCAGCAGCGTAGACTCCTGGGGCAAAAACATTCAGTACTTC.

The rearrangement uses TRBV5-1 and TRBJ2-1; D may be TRBD1 or TRBD2 (5 bases each). This CDR3 region has 16 residues. Germline loops: CDR1 SGHRS, CDR2 YFSETQ. Trimming removed 3 bases from V and 6 bases from J, with 19 bases in between. CDR3 sequence reads: CASSSGRLVAFNEQFF. In DNA, the CDR3 is TGCGCCAGCAGCTCAGGGAGACTTGTGGCCTTCAATGAGCAGTTCTTC. The entire variable domain, with the rest obtained from reference TRBV5-1 and TRBJ2-1, is as follows: KAGVTQTPRYLIKTRGQQVTLSCSPISGHRSVSWYQQTPGQGLQFLFEYFSETQRNKGNFPGRFSGRQFSNSRSEMNVSTLELGDSALYLCASSSGRLVAFNEQFFGPGTRLTVL.

V and J are TRBV6-6 and TRBJ1-5; D is unresolved. Germline CDR1 and CDR2: MNHNY and SVGAGI (reference sequence). The V and J ends lost 6 bases and 5 bases respectively, with 14 bases between them. This CDR3 spans 14 amino acids. The CDR3 sequence: CASSYKRGDQPQHF. CDR3 bases: TGTGCCAGCAGCTATAAACGGGGTGATCAGCCCCAGCATTTT.

The V call is TRBV9, the J call TRBJ1-3, with D unresolved. The CDR3 sequence is 16 residues long. Trimming pared 3 bases from V and 4 bases from J, leaving 17 bases between. Germline V gene sequence: CDR1 SGDLS, CDR2 YYNGEE. The chain's CDR3 is CASSAVDSRTGNTIYF. For the CDR3, the DNA is TGTGCCAGCAGCGCTGTGGACTCGAGGACCGGAAACACCATATATTTT.

For the CDR3, the DNA is TGTGCCAGTATCCCGGACCCCTCTCTGATTGCCTCTCGCTACAATGAGCAGTTCTTC. Translation gives CASIPDPSLIASRYNEQFF. J is TRBJ2-1 and V is TRBV19, with D unclear. The germline CDR1 and CDR2 sequences are LNHDA and SQIVND (reference sequence). Trimming cost V 7 bases and J 3 bases, with 28 bases left between them. This CDR3 comprises 19 residues.

Written as DNA, the CDR3 is TGTGCCATCAGTGATGGAGGATCTGGGGGCTACACCTTC. This translates into CAISDGGSGGYTF. V is TRBV10-3 and J is TRBJ1-2; D not resolved. The CDR3 is made up of 13 amino acids. Germline values: CDR1 ENHRY, CDR2 SYGVKD. The V end lost 3 bases, the J end lost 8 bases, and 13 bases lay between the germline ends.

The rearrangement joins TRBV7-2 to TRBJ2-7, with 7 bases identical to TRBD2. The CDR3 is 16 amino acids. Trimming at V came to 1 base and at J to 2 bases, leaving 8 bases not matched to a gene. Per the germline V gene, CDR1 is SGHTA and CDR2 is FQGNSA. The CDR3 here is CASSLVIGTTPYEQYF. The CDR3 DNA follows: TGTGCCAGCAGCTTAGTTATTGGGACTACCCCCTACGAGCAGTACTTC.

The rearrangement links TRBV2 to TRBJ1-1; D is possibly TRBD1 (5 bases). Germline assignment: CDR1 SNHLY and CDR2 FYNNEI. This CDR3 region has 14 residues. Between the trimmed V and J ends, which lost 6 bases and 1 base, there was a span of 12 bases. The CDR3 sequence: CASSARQQNTEAFF. In DNA form, the CDR3 reads TGTGCCAGCAGCGCACGACAGCAGAACACTGAAGCTTTCTTT.

This chain connects TRBV9 to TRBJ2-3; D remains unclear. This CDR3 has 12 amino acids. Per germline, CDR1 SGDLS and CDR2 YYNGEE. The V end lost 4 bases, the J end lost 5 bases, and 8 bases lay between the germline ends. The CDR3 loop reads CASSLSGDTQYF. In DNA, the CDR3 is TGTGCCAGCAGCTTATCGGGAGATACGCAGTATTTT.

The V and J genes are TRBV7-2 and TRBJ2-2; TRBD2 aligns across 16 bases. This CDR3 has 19 amino acids. From germline, CDR1 is SGHTA and CDR2 FQGNSA. The V segment lost 1 base and the J segment 4 bases; nucleotides outside the gene matches: 6. The CDR3 bases are TGTGCCAGCAGCTTAGTGGGACTAGCGGGGGGGCAAAGCACCGGGGAGCTGTTTTTT. It specifies CASSLVGLAGGQSTGELFF.

V is TRBV10-3 and J is TRBJ2-3; D remains unclear. The V end was cut by 7 bases, the J end by 0 bases, with 11 bases between. The CDR3 runs to 14 residues. From germline, CDR1 is ENHRY and CDR2 SYGVKD. CDR3: CAIKSLGSTDTQYF. Here the CDR3 DNA reads TGTGCCATCAAGTCTCTGGGGAGCACAGATACGCAGTATTTT.

The rearrangement uses TRBV29-1 and TRBJ2-5, with 8 bases that match TRBD1. The CDR3 is 12 amino acids. The V gene end was trimmed by 5 bases and the J gene end by 4 bases; junction bases not matched to a gene: 3. Germline lookup yields CDR1 SQVTM and CDR2 ANQGSEA. The DNA for the CDR3 is TGCAGCGTTAAGACAGGGGTAGAGACCCAGTACTTC. Translated, it gives CSVKTGVETQYF.

A note on this clone: Other DNA sequences of this sample code for an identical CDR3. The rearrangement links TRBV19 to TRBJ1-1, with 11 bases matching TRBD1. This CDR3 region has 14 residues. Germline V gene lookup returns CDR1 LNHDA and CDR2 SQIVND (reference sequence). V lost 5 bases to trimming and J lost 4 bases; unmatched junction nucleotides: 3. CDR3 coding DNA: TGTGCCAGTAGTCCAGGACAGGGGGCCACTGAAGCTTTCTTT. Amino acids: CASSPGQGATEAFF.

V and J are TRBV5-4 and TRBJ2-3; 8 bases fit TRBD2. CDR3 size: 16 residues. Germline V gene sequence: CDR1 SGHNT, CDR2 YYREEE (reference sequence). With 2 bases clipped from V and 2 bases from J, the junction kept 7 bases outside the gene matches. Written as DNA, the CDR3 is TGTGCCAGCAGCTTCCGGACGGGAGGGCCCACAGATACGCAGTATTTT. This codes for CASSFRTGGPTDTQYF.

The rearrangement links TRBV18 to TRBJ2-3; a possible D gene is TRBD2 (5 bases). Germline V CDR1 and CDR2: KGHSH, LQKENI. This CDR3 spans 11 amino acids. V lost 3 bases and J lost 11, with 9 bases in between. DNA for the CDR3: TGTGCCAGCTCACCTTCAGGAGGGCAGTATTTT. It yields the protein CASSPSGGQYF.

The chain carries TRBV10-3 and TRBJ2-7; D gene unclear. Trimming pared 4 bases from V and 3 bases from J, leaving 13 bases between. The CDR3 is 14 residues long. The V gene's germline CDR1 is ENHRY and CDR2 SYGVKD. CDR3 DNA sequence: TGTGCCATCAGTGTGTTGGCGGACCTCTACGAGCAGTACTTC. It is translated as CAISVLADLYEQYF.